This TCR beta chain was captured in a study of cytomegalovirus exposure and HLA in healthy donors. Comments on this clone: The junction departs from the called germline gene at one end, perhaps through a read error.

Primers for the PCR totalled 60 Vbeta and 13 Jbeta. TCRdb keeps only in-frame clones here, not all; method: immunoSEQ multiplex PCR. The table records about 180,000 clones, 82% of them present only once. Germline values: CDR1 LGHNA, CDR2 YSLEER. The CDR3 totals 11 residues. The clonotype comes from a man between 35 and 55 years old in good health and CMV-seronegative. The sample comprised PBMCs. The rearrangement joins TRBV4-3 to TRBJ1-2, with TRBD1 as a possible D gene (6 bases). In DNA, the CDR3 is TGCGCCAGCAGCCAACACAGGGTGGGGGACTTC. Translation gives CASSQHRVGDF.